One and the same sample provided the 25 T cell receptor beta chains below, sequenced in a study of breast tumors, draining lymph nodes, adjacent tissues. One entry per CDR3 protein results from TCRdb running MiXCR on the multiplex PCR reads. The data contain nearly 200,000 distinct CDR3 sequences, around 33% of them singletons. Samples came from axillary lymph nodes draining the breast cancer. Sequencing was done on a sample of axillary lymph node tissue. Every receptor here comes from a female donor with breast cancer. Some clones in this sample may be carry-over from other donors' samples.

This clonotype was seen only once. V gene TRBV7-6 combines with J gene TRBJ2-5, with D maybe TRBD2 (6 bases). Trimming removed 4 bases from V and 5 bases from J, with 20 bases in between. Germline V gene lookup returns CDR1 SGHVS and CDR2 FNYEAQ. CDR3 length: 16 residues. The CDR3 protein is CASSYRPPGVVETQYF. For the CDR3, the DNA is TGTGCCAGCAGCTACCGTCCCCCGGGAGTGGTGGAGACCCAGTACTTC. The variable domain in full, completed from reference TRBV7-6 and TRBJ2-5, reads GAGVSQSPRYKVTKRGQDVALRCDPISGHVSLYWYRQALGQGPEFLTYFNYEAQQDKSGLPNDRFSAERPEGSISTLTIQRTEQRDSAMYRCASSYRPPGVVETQYFGPGTRLLVL.

This clonotype was seen ten or more times. The J gene is TRBJ2-5, the V gene TRBV11-3; 7 bases align to TRBD2. V dropped 6 bases and J dropped 5; count of bases not matched to a gene: 6. Germline CDR1 and CDR2: SGHNT and YENEEA. The CDR3 consists of 13 residues. The CDR3 loop is CASSRRGGETQYF. CDR3 bases: TGTGCCAGCAGTCGGCGGGGAGGGGAGACCCAGTACTTC.

This clonotype was seen ten or more times. The J gene is TRBJ2-1, the V gene TRBV24-1; 7 bases are shared with TRBD2. V shed 3 bases, J shed 5 bases, and the junction held 3 bases outside the gene matches. The CDR3 extends over 14 amino acids. Looked up from germline, CDR1 is KGHDR and CDR2 is SFDVKD. The CDR3 loop reads CATSDPGLDNEQFF. As DNA, the CDR3 is TGTGCCACCAGTGATCCCGGACTAGACAATGAGCAGTTCTTC.

This clonotype has only one observation. The rearrangement uses TRBV11-2 and TRBJ1-1; unclear D gene. The V gene lost 6 bases and the J gene lost 1 base, with 6 bases spanning the gap. Germline CDR1 is SGHAT and CDR2 is FQNNGV. The CDR3 runs to 12 residues. CDR3 nucleotide sequence: TGTGCCAGCAGGAAAGGGAACACTGAAGCTTTCTTT. Its protein is CASRKGNTEAFF. The entire variable domain, with the rest obtained from reference TRBV11-2 and TRBJ1-1, is as follows: EAGVAQSPRYKIIEKRQSVAFWCNPISGHATLYWYQQILGQGPKLLIQFQNNGVVDDSQLPKDRFSAERLKGVDSTLKIQPAKLEDSAVYLCASRKGNTEAFFGQGTRLTVV.

This clonotype turned up a few times. The J gene is TRBJ2-2, the V gene TRBV18; a weak D match, TRBD2 (7 bases). The CDR3 is 16 amino acids. Germline CDR1 reads KGHSH; CDR2 reads LQKENI. Trimming cost V 2 bases and J 4 bases, with 14 bases left between them. CDR3 nucleotides: TGTGCCAGCTCACCAGGGCGGGGGCCCAGCACCGGGGAGCTGTTTTTT. It codes for CASSPGRGPSTGELFF.

As for this clonotype: Possible read error: a much larger clone is one base away. This chain joins TRBV5-5 and TRBJ1-2, with D unclear. Trimming shortened V by 2 bases and J by 5 bases, and 16 bases separated the two germline ends. The CDR3 totals 15 residues. CDR1 and CDR2 from the germline V gene are SGHKS and YYEKEE (reference sequence). The CDR3 is CASSFGISAIYGYTF. In nucleotides, the CDR3 is TGTGCCAGCAGCTTTGGTATCTCGGCGATATATGGCTACACCTTC.

Of note for this clonotype: Given a much more abundant clone one base away, this may be a read error. V gene TRBV10-3 combines with J gene TRBJ2-3, with 7 bases that match TRBD2. The CDR3 has 16 residues. CDR1 is ENHRY and CDR2 is SYGVKD in the germline V gene. As DNA, the CDR3 is TGTGCCAGCAGTCGACAGTGTACTAGCGGCACAGATACGCAGTATTTT. The encoded protein is CASSRQCTSGTDTQYF.

This clonotype was found many times. The gene calls are TRBV5-8 and TRBJ2-3; D might be TRBD1 (5 bases). The CDR3 covers 15 residues. The germline gives CDR1 SGHTS, CDR2 YDEGEE. The V end lost 6 bases, the J end lost 1 base, and 15 bases lay between the germline ends. In DNA, the CDR3 is TGTGCCAGCACCCCTTCCTTGGGGCGCACAGATACGCAGTATTTT. Amino acid sequence: CASTPSLGRTDTQYF.

This clonotype was counted at least ten times. The J gene is TRBJ2-3, the V gene TRBV12-3 or TRBV12-4; 8 nucleotides agree with TRBD2. J gave up 2 bases and V 6 bases, and 1 base lay outside the gene matches. The CDR3 is made up of 13 amino acids. The chain's CDR3 is CASSGGVTDTQYF. In DNA form, the CDR3 reads TGTGCCAGCAGCGGGGGGGTCACAGATACGCAGTATTTT.

This clonotype was detected many times. The chain links TRBV6-2 or TRBV6-3 to TRBJ2-6; no firm D call. The germline V and J ends were trimmed by 7 bases and 4 bases, with 11 bases remaining between them. Germline CDR1 reads MNHEY; CDR2 reads SVGEGT. The CDR3 is 14 amino acids. CDR3 bases: TGTGCCAGCACCTCGGGCTTGGGGGCCAACGTCCTGACTTTC. Amino acid sequence: CASTSGLGANVLTF.

This clonotype has a count of ten or more. The chain joins TRBV19 to TRBJ1-4; D uncertain. Germline V lookup: CDR1 LNHDA, CDR2 SQIVND (reference sequence). The CDR3 contains 13 residues. The V gene lost 3 bases and the J gene lost 0 bases, with 2 bases spanning the gap. The CDR3 sequence is CASSITTNEKLFF. The CDR3, as DNA: TGTGCCAGTAGTATCACAACTAATGAAAAACTGTTTTTT.

This clonotype has only a few counts. A much larger clone sits a single nucleotide away, making a read error possible. The DNA of the CDR3 is TGCAGTGCTAGTGGGTCGCGGGAGGTCACGGATACGCAGTATTTT. This sequence encodes CSASGSREVTDTQYF. The chain is built from TRBV20-1 and TRBJ2-3, with 8 bases matching TRBD2. V lost 3 bases and J lost 6; bases outside the gene matches: 11. The CDR3 contains 15 residues. CDR1 DFQATT and CDR2 SNEGSKA come from the germline V gene (reference sequence).

This clonotype was detected many times. The V and J genes are TRBV9 and TRBJ2-3; D ambiguous. V was shortened by 5 bases and J by 5 bases, with 12 bases between the two germline ends. This CDR3 region has 13 residues. The V gene's germline CDR1 is SGDLS and CDR2 YYNGEE. CDR3 amino acids: CASSTQWEDTQYF. The CDR3 nucleotides are TGTGCCAGCAGTACTCAGTGGGAAGATACGCAGTATTTT. The whole variable domain, filled in from reference TRBV9 and TRBJ2-3, reads DSGVTQTPKHLITATGQRVTLRCSPRSGDLSVYWYQQSLDQGLQFLIQYYNGEERAKGNILERFSAQQFPDLHSELNLSSLELGDSALYFCASSTQWEDTQYFGPGTRLTVL.

This clonotype was seen at least ten times. This chain joins TRBV15 and TRBJ2-3; D uncertain. The germline V gene encodes CDR1 LNHNV and CDR2 YYDKDF (reference sequence). Trimming took 0 bases from V and 2 from J, leaving 12 bases between them. This CDR3 comprises 16 residues. The CDR3, as DNA: TGTGCCACCAGCAGAGATTCCCAGTTAACCACAGATACGCAGTATTTT. Protein: CATSRDSQLTTDTQYF. Using reference TRBV15 and TRBJ2-3 for the parts outside the CDR3, the full variable domain is DAMVIQNPRYQVTQFGKPVTLSCSQTLNHNVMYWYQQKSSQAPKLLFHYYDKDFNNEADTPDNFQSRRPNTSFCFLDIRSPGLGDTAMYLCATSRDSQLTTDTQYFGPGTRLTVL.

This clonotype occurred once. This chain connects TRBV9 to TRBJ2-2; 11 bases line up with TRBD2. Germline V CDR1 and CDR2: SGDLS, YYNGEE. After removal of 0 bases from V and 4 bases from J, the junction contained 8 bases not matched to a gene. The CDR3 is 18 amino acids. The CDR3 reads CASSVGTGTSGITGELFF. The CDR3, as DNA: TGTGCCAGCAGCGTAGGGACAGGGACTAGCGGAATCACCGGGGAGCTGTTTTTT.

The V and J genes are TRBV13 and TRBJ1-2; tentative D call: TRBD1 (6 bases). V shed 5 bases and J shed 4 bases, with 17 bases lying between them. Germline V gene sequence: CDR1 PRHDT, CDR2 FYEKMQ (reference sequence). The CDR3 spans 15 residues. The CDR3 coding sequence is TGTGCCAGCAGCCAACATCCGAGGACAGCCTATGGCTACACCTTC. It encodes CASSQHPRTAYGYTF.

This clonotype has at least ten counts. Written as DNA, the CDR3 is TGTGCCAGCAGCTTGGGGGAAAGGGATGAAAAACTGTTTTTT. This gives the protein CASSLGERDEKLFF. The V gene is TRBV5-8, the J gene TRBJ1-4; D unclear. The V gene lost 0 bases and the J gene lost 6 bases, with 9 bases spanning the gap. This CDR3 has 14 residues. CDR1 is SGHTS and CDR2 is YDEGEE in the germline V gene.

A note on this clonotype: Possible read error: a much larger clone is one base away. V and J are TRBV7-9 and TRBJ2-1; 7 bases agree with TRBD2. This CDR3 has 15 residues. The V gene's germline CDR1 is SEHNR and CDR2 FQNEAQ (reference sequence). The CDR3 loop is CASSLGREPYDEQFF. The CDR3 nucleotides are TGTGCCAGCAGCTTAGGGCGGGAGCCCTACGATGAGCAGTTCTTC.

The chain carries TRBV6-6 and TRBJ2-1, with TRBD1 matching 9 bases. Germline V CDR1 and CDR2: MNHNY, SVGAGI (reference sequence). V lost 6 bases, J lost 5 bases, and 14 bases stayed unmatched. This CDR3 contains 17 residues. The CDR3 is CASRGTGRNRRDNEQFF. Written as DNA, the CDR3 is TGTGCCAGCAGAGGGACAGGGAGAAACAGGAGAGACAATGAGCAGTTCTTC.

The sample holds many counts of this clonotype. V is TRBV7-9 and J is TRBJ1-2, with 12 bases lining up with TRBD1. Looked up from germline, CDR1 is SEHNR and CDR2 is FQNEAQ (reference sequence). This CDR3 comprises 16 residues. V trimming: 6 bases; J trimming: 8 bases; junction bases outside the gene matches: 13. Here the CDR3 reads CASSPGTGGALKGYTF. CDR3 nucleotides: TGTGCCAGCAGTCCCGGGACAGGGGGCGCGTTAAAGGGCTACACCTTC.

This clonotype was detected a few times. The chain employs TRBV27 and TRBJ2-3; D is unresolved. The CDR3 sequence is 15 residues long. V dropped 2 bases and J dropped 1 base, with 10 bases sitting between them. CDR1 MNHEY and CDR2 SMNVEV come from the germline V gene (reference sequence). As DNA, the CDR3 is TGTGCCAGCAGTTTAATATTGGGCGGCACAGATACGCAGTATTTT. As protein: CASSLILGGTDTQYF.

The table lists this clonotype with many counts. J is TRBJ1-2 and V is TRBV20-1, with 7 positions matching TRBD1. Trimming at V came to 1 base and at J to 3 bases, leaving 5 bases not matched to a gene. The CDR3 length is 14 residues. Germline CDR1 is DFQATT and CDR2 is SNEGSKA (reference sequence). The DNA of the CDR3 is TGCAGTGCTAGAGGACCGGGACAGCACTATGGCTACACCTTC. Its protein product is CSARGPGQHYGYTF.

This clonotype was counted many times. This chain joins TRBV20-1 and TRBJ2-3; D assignment may be TRBD1 or TRBD2 (5 bases each). The CDR3 sequence is 14 residues long. The germline V and J ends were trimmed by 0 bases and 2 bases, with 9 bases remaining between them. The germline gives CDR1 DFQATT, CDR2 SNEGSKA (reference sequence). In nucleotides, the CDR3 is TGCAGTGCTAGAGATTGGGGGACCACAGATACGCAGTATTTT. Its translation: CSARDWGTTDTQYF.

As regards this clonotype: A clone one base away is much larger, so this may be a read error. The CDR3 nucleotides read TGTGCCAGCAGTTTACGAGAGGGGTCAGGGGGCTACACCTTC. It translates to CASSLREGSGGYTF. This rearrangement joins TRBV12-3 or TRBV12-4 to TRBJ1-2; tentatively, D is TRBD1 (5 bases). V was pared by 2 bases and J by 8 bases, with 15 bases between. CDR3 length: 14 residues.

Comments on this clonotype: Possible read error: a much larger clone is one base away. Because the CDR3 is missing its conserved closing phenylalanine or tryptophan, this is likely a read error. This sequence joins TRBV10-3 and TRBJ2-1; 7 positions agree with TRBD1. Germline assignment: CDR1 ENHRY and CDR2 SYGVKD. The CDR3 length is 16 residues. V gave up 3 bases and J gave up 5 bases; unmatched junction bases: 10. Here the CDR3 reads CAISDLGRQGDNEQFL. Here the CDR3 DNA reads TGTGCCATCAGTGACTTAGGTAGACAGGGAGACAATGAGCAGTTCCTC.